This T cell receptor (beta chain) was sequenced in a study of blood T cell repertoires in COVID-19. Profiling relied on immunoSEQ multiplex PCR, and the TCRdb table lists in-frame clones only, not all of them. The sample carries hundreds of thousands of clones, approximately 87% recorded once. This CDR3 contains 10 residues. CDR1 SNHLY and CDR2 FYNNEI come from the germline V gene. V was pared by 6 bases and J by 13 bases, with 13 bases between. Seattle-derived patients entered the study during active infection and were followed longitudinally. The clonotype comes from a woman in her 50s with COVID-19, enrolled during active disease. The sample taken for sequencing was peripheral blood. This chain connects TRBV2 to TRBJ2-7; possibly TRBD2 for D (6 bases). In DNA, the CDR3 is TGTGCCAGCAGAGGGGTAGCGGCTTACTTC. Translation: CASRGVAAYF.